These T cell receptor beta chains were read from a single sample in a study of CD8 T cells in ankylosing spondylitis. TCRdb fed the 5' RACE reads into MiXCR, producing one record per CDR3 protein. Of about 750,000 distinct CDR3 sequences in the sample, 15% to 20% were seen once. Sequenced input: blood, either unsorted or a sorted T cell fraction (not recorded which). The source of these receptors is a male donor with ankylosing spondylitis. CDR3s include the opening cysteine and the closing phenylalanine or tryptophan. A D gene is named only where the DNA matches it firmly. Size tells how often a clone was seen (once, few, many) or the class of an expanded clone, and some rows leave it out.

d_gene	abundance	v_gene	j_gene	CDR3aa	CDR3nt
TRBD2	-	TRBV12-3/TRBV12-4	TRBJ2-5	CASRLAGAGETQYF	TGTGCCAGCCGTTTAGCGGGAGCGGGGGAGACCCAGTACTTC
-	many	TRBV7-8	TRBJ1-3	CASSAGNTIYF	TGTGCCAGCAGCGCCGGAAACACCATATATTTT
-	-	TRBV6-2/TRBV6-3	TRBJ1-1	CASLAPPQSTEAFF	TGTGCCAGCCTCGCCCCACCACAGAGCACTGAAGCTTTCTTT
-	-	TRBV20-1	TRBJ2-5	CSARSPGGGLETQYF	TGCAGTGCTAGATCCCCCGGTGGAGGGTTGGAGACCCAGTACTTC
TRBD2	many	TRBV25-1	TRBJ2-2	CASSESSLAGGWTGELFF	TGTGCCAGCAGTGAATCCTCGCTAGCGGGAGGCTGGACCGGGGAGCTGTTTTTT
-	-	TRBV2	TRBJ2-3	CASSPIDRSSTDTQYF	TGTGCCAGCAGCCCCATCGACAGATCTAGCACAGATACGCAGTATTTT
-	few	TRBV2	TRBJ2-4	CASSVGLQDIQYF	TGTGCCAGCAGTGTCGGACTACAGGACATTCAGTACTTC
-	-	TRBV10-2	TRBJ2-7	CASSGGYAYEQYF	TGCGCCAGCAGTGGGGGGTACGCGTACGAGCAGTACTTC
-	-	TRBV25-1	TRBJ2-2	CATLLLSGELFF	TGTGCCACCCTGCTCTTGAGCGGGGAGCTGTTTTTT
-	-	TRBV7-7	TRBJ1-4	CASSSQGFWEKLGEKLFF	TGTGCTAGCAGCTCCCAGGGGTTTTGGGAAAAGCTCGGTGAAAAACTGTTTTTT
-	few	TRBV27	TRBJ2-2	CASSPHRAGELFF	TGTGCCAGCAGTCCTCACAGGGCCGGGGAGCTGTTTTTT
TRBD1	many	TRBV2	TRBJ2-2	CASSWDRGQGGELFF	TGTGCCAGCAGTTGGGACAGGGGGCAGGGCGGGGAGCTGTTTTTT
TRBD2	few	TRBV20-1	TRBJ2-3	CSARRLAGTDTQYF	TGCAGTGCCAGACGTCTAGCGGGCACAGATACGCAGTATTTT
-	few	TRBV7-8	TRBJ1-2	CASSLGGAYLRGYTF	TGTGCCAGCAGCCTCGGTGGGGCTTATCTCCGTGGCTACACCTTC
TRBD1	few	TRBV6-5	TRBJ2-5	CASSFGTGRGRETQYF	TGTGCCAGCAGTTTCGGGACAGGAAGGGGCCGTGAGACCCAGTACTTC
-	-	TRBV7-3	TRBJ2-1	CASSLNSLGNEQFF	TGTGCCAGCAGCTTAAATTCCCTGGGCAATGAGCAGTTCTTC
-	few	TRBV7-9	TRBJ2-5	CASSLREGQETQYF	TGTGCCAGCAGCTTAAGGGAAGGTCAAGAGACCCAGTACTTC
-	-	TRBV6-1	TRBJ2-3	CASRPAVASTDTQYF	TGTGCCAGCAGGCCCGCGGTGGCTAGCACAGATACGCAGTATTTT
TRBD1	few	TRBV27	TRBJ2-1	CASRQGFTSYNEQFF	TGTGCCAGCAGACAGGGGTTTACCTCCTACAATGAGCAGTTCTTC
-	few	TRBV7-2	TRBJ2-1	CASSPLAGTLWDNEQFF	TGTGCCAGCAGCCCCCTGGCAGGGACCCTCTGGGACAATGAGCAGTTCTTC
-	-	TRBV5-1	TRBJ1-5	CASAAGANQPQHF	TGCGCCAGCGCAGCAGGAGCCAATCAGCCCCAGCATTTT
TRBD1	few	TRBV5-5	TRBJ2-1	CASSLAGQAHNEQFF	TGTGCCAGCAGCTTGGCGGGACAGGCCCACAATGAGCAGTTCTTC
-	many	TRBV5-6	TRBJ1-1	CASSFANTEAFF	TGTGCCAGCAGCTTTGCGAACACTGAAGCTTTCTTT
-	-	TRBV12-3/TRBV12-4	TRBJ1-1	CASSLAWVNTEAFF	TGTGCCAGCAGTTTAGCCTGGGTGAACACTGAAGCTTTCTTT
TRBD2	few	TRBV25-1	TRBJ2-7	CASGEVRGKTYEQYF	TGTGCCAGCGGGGAAGTGCGGGGGAAGACCTACGAGCAGTACTTC
-	-	TRBV4-3	TRBJ1-2	CASSRRLEAPDGYTF	TGCGCCAGCAGCCGGCGCTTAGAGGCCCCTGATGGCTACACCTTC
-	few	TRBV7-2	TRBJ2-7	CASSLAGSLYEQYF	TGTGCCAGCAGCTTAGCCGGGAGTCTCTACGAGCAGTACTTC
-	once	TRBV7-2	TRBJ2-2	CASSLARQYYTGELFF	TGTGCCAGCAGCTTAGCAAGACAGTATTACACCGGGGAGCTGTTTTTT
TRBD2	-	TRBV6-2/TRBV6-3	TRBJ2-7	CASSPRGLADSSYEQYF	TGTGCCAGCAGCCCACGCGGACTAGCGGACTCCTCCTACGAGCAGTACTTC
-	-	TRBV23-1	TRBJ1-1	CASSHSDTALNTEAFF	TGCGCCAGCAGTCATTCAGACACGGCGTTGAACACTGAAGCTTTCTTT
-	-	TRBV5-5	TRBJ2-7	CASSPIQNSYEQYF	TGTGCCAGCAGCCCGATACAGAACTCCTACGAGCAGTACTTC